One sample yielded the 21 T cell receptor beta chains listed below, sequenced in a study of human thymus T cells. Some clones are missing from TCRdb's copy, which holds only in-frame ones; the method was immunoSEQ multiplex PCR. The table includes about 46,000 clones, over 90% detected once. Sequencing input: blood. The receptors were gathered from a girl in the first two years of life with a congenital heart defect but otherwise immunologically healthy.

The CDR3 coding sequence is TGTGCCAGCAGTTTCAAGTCGTATGGCTACACCTTC. Translation: CASSFKSYGYTF. The genes are TRBV28 and TRBJ1-2; D is unresolved. V was clipped by 3 bases and J by 5 bases, with 7 bases between them. Germline V CDR1 and CDR2: MDHEN, SYDVKM. This CDR3 contains 12 residues.

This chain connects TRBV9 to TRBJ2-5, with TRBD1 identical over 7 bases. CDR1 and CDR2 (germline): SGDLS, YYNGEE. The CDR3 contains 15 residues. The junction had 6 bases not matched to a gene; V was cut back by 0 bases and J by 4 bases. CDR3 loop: CASSVDGTGVETQYF. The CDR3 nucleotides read TGTGCCAGCAGCGTAGACGGAACAGGGGTAGAGACCCAGTACTTC.

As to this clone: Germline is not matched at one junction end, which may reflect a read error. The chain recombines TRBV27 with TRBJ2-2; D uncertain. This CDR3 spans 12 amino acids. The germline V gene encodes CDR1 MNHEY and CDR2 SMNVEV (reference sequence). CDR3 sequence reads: CASRLYTGELFF. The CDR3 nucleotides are TGTGCCAGCAGATTATACACCGGGGAGCTGTTTTTT.

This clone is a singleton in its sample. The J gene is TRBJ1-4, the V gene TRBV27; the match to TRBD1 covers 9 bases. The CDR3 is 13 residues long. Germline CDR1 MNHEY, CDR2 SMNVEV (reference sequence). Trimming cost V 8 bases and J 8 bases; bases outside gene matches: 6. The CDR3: CASGDRVGEKLFF. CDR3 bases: TGTGCCAGCGGGGACAGGGTGGGAGAAAAACTGTTTTTT.

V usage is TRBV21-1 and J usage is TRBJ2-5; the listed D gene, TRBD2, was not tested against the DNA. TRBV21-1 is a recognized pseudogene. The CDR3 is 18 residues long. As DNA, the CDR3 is TGTGCCAGCATCCCAGACGGGCTAGCGGGAGGGCCCCAAGAGACCCAGTACTTC. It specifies CASIPDGLAGGPQETQYF.

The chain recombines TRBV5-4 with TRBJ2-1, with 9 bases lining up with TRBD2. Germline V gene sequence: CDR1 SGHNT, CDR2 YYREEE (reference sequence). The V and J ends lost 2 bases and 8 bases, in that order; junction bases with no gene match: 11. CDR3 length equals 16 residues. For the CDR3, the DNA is TGTGCCAGCAGCTTAAGCGGACTAGCGTCATCAGATGAGCAGTTCTTC. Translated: CASSLSGLASSDEQFF.

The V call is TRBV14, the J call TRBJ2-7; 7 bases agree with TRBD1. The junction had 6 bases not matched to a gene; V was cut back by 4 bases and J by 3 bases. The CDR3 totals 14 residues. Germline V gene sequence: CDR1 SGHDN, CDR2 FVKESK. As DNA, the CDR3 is TGTGCCAGCAGCCCAATGACAGGGATCTACGAGCAGTACTTC. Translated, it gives CASSPMTGIYEQYF.

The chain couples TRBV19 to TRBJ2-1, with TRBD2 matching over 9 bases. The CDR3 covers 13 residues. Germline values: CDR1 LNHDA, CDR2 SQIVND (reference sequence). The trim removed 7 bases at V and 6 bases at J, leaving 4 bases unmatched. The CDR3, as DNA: TGTGCCAGTAACGCGGGAGGGATCAATGAGCAGTTCTTC. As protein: CASNAGGINEQFF.

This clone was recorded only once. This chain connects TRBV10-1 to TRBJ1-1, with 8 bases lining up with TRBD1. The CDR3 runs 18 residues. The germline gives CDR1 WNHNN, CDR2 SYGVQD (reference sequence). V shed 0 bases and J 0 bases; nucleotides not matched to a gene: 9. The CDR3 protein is CASSESWGPGQVNTEAFF. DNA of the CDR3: TGCGCCAGCAGTGAGTCCTGGGGACCGGGACAGGTGAACACTGAAGCTTTCTTT.

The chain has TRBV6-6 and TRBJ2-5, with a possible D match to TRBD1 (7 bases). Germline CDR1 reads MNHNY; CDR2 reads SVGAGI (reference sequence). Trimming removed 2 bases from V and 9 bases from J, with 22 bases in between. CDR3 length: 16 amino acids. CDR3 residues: CASSYPKRGTAEAQYF. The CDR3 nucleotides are TGTGCCAGCAGTTACCCGAAACGGGGGACAGCCGAAGCCCAGTACTTC.

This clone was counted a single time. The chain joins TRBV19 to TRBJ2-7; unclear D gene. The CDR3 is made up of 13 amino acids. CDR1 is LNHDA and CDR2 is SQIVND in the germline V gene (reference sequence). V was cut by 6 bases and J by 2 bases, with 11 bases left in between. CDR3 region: CASSPALTYEQYF. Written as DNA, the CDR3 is TGTGCCAGTAGCCCTGCATTGACCTACGAGCAGTACTTC.

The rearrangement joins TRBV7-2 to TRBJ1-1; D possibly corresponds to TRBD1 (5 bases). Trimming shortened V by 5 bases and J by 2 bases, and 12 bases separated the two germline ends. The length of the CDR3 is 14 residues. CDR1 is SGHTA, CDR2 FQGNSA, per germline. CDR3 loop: CASSVSRVNTEAFF. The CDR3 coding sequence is TGTGCCAGCAGCGTATCCAGGGTAAACACTGAAGCTTTCTTT.

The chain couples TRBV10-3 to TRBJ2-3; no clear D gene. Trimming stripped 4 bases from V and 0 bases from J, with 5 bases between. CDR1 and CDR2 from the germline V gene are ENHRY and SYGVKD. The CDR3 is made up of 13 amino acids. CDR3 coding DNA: TGTGCCATCAGTGCCGGGAGCACAGATACGCAGTATTTT. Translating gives CAISAGSTDTQYF.

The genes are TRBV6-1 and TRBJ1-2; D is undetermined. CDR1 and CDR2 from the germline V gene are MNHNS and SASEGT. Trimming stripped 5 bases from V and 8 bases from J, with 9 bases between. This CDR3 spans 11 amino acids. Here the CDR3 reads CASSRQEGYTF. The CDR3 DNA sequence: TGTGCCAGCAGTCGGCAGGAGGGCTACACCTTC.

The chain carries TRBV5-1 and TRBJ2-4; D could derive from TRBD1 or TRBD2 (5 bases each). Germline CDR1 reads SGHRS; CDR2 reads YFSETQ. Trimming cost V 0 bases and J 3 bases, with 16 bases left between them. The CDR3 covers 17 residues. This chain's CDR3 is CASSLVLDRTHKNIQYF. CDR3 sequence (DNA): TGCGCCAGCAGCTTGGTACTAGACAGAACCCACAAAAACATTCAGTACTTC.

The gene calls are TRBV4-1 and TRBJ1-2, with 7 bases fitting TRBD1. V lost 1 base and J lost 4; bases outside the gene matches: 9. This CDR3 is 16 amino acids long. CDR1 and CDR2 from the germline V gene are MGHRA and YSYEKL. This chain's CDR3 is CASSQGATGAAYGYTF. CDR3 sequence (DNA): TGCGCCAGCAGCCAAGGCGCCACAGGGGCGGCCTATGGCTACACCTTC.

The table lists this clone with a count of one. The chain's CDR3 is CASRSGQSNIQYF. The CDR3 DNA sequence: TGCGCCAGCAGGTCGGGACAGTCAAACATTCAGTACTTC. V is TRBV5-1 and J is TRBJ2-4; 7 nucleotides line up with TRBD1. Germline V lookup: CDR1 SGHRS, CDR2 YFSETQ. CDR3 length: 13 amino acids. Losses at the gene ends were 5 bases for V and 6 bases for J; bases not matched to a gene: 5.

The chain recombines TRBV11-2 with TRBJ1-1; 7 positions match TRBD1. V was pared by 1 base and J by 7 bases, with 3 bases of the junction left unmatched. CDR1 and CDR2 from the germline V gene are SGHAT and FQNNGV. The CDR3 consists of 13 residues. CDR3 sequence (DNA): TGTGCCAGCAGCTTAGTGTCAGGGGGTGAAGCTTTCTTT. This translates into CASSLVSGGEAFF.

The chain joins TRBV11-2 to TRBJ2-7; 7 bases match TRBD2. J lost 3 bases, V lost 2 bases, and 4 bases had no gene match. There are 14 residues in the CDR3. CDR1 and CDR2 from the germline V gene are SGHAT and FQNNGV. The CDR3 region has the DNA TGTGCCAGCAGCTTACGGACTAGGGACTACGAGCAGTACTTC. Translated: CASSLRTRDYEQYF.

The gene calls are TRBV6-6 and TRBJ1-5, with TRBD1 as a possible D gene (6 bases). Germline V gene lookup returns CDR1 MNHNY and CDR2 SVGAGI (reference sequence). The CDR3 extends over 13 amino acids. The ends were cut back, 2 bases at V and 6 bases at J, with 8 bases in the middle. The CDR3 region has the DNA TGTGCCAGCAGTTACATAGGGGGTCAGCCCCAGCATTTT. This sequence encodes CASSYIGGQPQHF.

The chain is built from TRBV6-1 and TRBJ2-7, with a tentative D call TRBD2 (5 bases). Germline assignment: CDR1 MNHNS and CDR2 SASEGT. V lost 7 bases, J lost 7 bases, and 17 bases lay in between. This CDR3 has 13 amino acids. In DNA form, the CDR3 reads TGTGCCAGCAAGACTACCCTTTTCAGGGAGCAGTACTTC. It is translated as CASKTTLFREQYF.